Listed here are 30 T cell receptor beta chains from one sample, sequenced in a study of T cell repertoires in cytomegalovirus infection. Via MiXCR, TCRdb re-called the reads, giving one row per CDR3 protein. Of almost 500,000 distinct CDR3 sequences detected, roughly 12% appear once; the ten largest clones hold more than 8.5%. Sequencing was performed on PBMCs. Receptors were obtained from a human donor in good health (CMV status not recorded). Some clones in this sample may be carry-over from other donors' samples.

The table lists this clonotype with many counts. The V and J genes are TRBV7-8 and TRBJ2-2; D possibly corresponds to TRBD2 (5 bases). The CDR3 totals 14 residues. V lost 1 base, J lost 6 bases, and 9 bases lay in between. Germline assignment: CDR1 SGHVS and CDR2 FQNEAQ. The CDR3 loop reads CASSLGAAAGELFF. CDR3 coding DNA: TGTGCCAGCAGCTTAGGAGCGGCGGCCGGGGAGCTGTTTTTT.

The gene calls are TRBV11-2 and TRBJ2-1; 8 bases line up with TRBD2. The length of the CDR3 is 18 residues. Germline V CDR1 and CDR2: SGHAT, FQNNGV. J was trimmed by 1 base and V by 0 bases; bases with no gene match: 8. The CDR3 loop is CASSLDREAGASYNEQFF. The CDR3 coding sequence is TGTGCCAGCAGCTTAGATCGCGAAGCGGGGGCTTCCTACAATGAGCAGTTCTTC.

This clonotype was counted at least ten times. The V gene is TRBV12-3 or TRBV12-4, the J gene TRBJ2-3; D unresolved. This CDR3 has 13 amino acids. The ends were cut back, 3 bases at V and 6 bases at J, with 10 bases in the middle. The CDR3 reads CASSLGSGDTQYF. The DNA for the CDR3 is TGTGCCAGCAGTTTGGGGTCCGGGGATACGCAGTATTTT.

The gene calls are TRBV5-4 and TRBJ2-7, with TRBD2 matching over 10 bases. This CDR3 has 18 amino acids. Trimming removed 3 bases from V and 4 bases from J; junction bases left unmatched: 16. Per the germline V gene, CDR1 is SGHNT and CDR2 is YYREEE (reference sequence). The CDR3 here is CASSSVAGGFPGTYEQYF. In DNA, the CDR3 is TGTGCCAGCAGCTCCGTAGCGGGAGGTTTTCCGGGAACTTACGAGCAGTACTTC.

This clonotype was counted ten times or more. The chain uses TRBV12-3 or TRBV12-4 and TRBJ2-3; 7 bases agree with TRBD1. The CDR3 has 14 amino acids. The junction had 6 bases not matched to a gene; V was cut back by 3 bases and J by 6 bases. In DNA, the CDR3 is TGTGCCAGCAGTTTGAGACAGGGAGTGGATACGCAGTATTTT. Translation: CASSLRQGVDTQYF.

This clonotype appeared many times. This chain uses TRBV5-1 with TRBJ2-7; possibly TRBD2 for D (5 bases). This CDR3 contains 15 residues. From germline, CDR1 is SGHRS and CDR2 YFSETQ. The V gene lost 0 bases and the J gene lost 6 bases, with 16 bases spanning the gap. The CDR3 DNA reads as TGCGCCAGCAGCTTGGATACGGGATTCTACGTCGAGCAGTACTTC. This gives the protein CASSLDTGFYVEQYF.

This clonotype was observed many times. V gene TRBV27 combines with J gene TRBJ1-1; D unclear. Per germline, CDR1 MNHEY and CDR2 SMNVEV (reference sequence). The CDR3 extends over 9 amino acids. V dropped 11 bases and J dropped 6 bases, with 7 bases sitting between them. The CDR3 nucleotides are TGTGCCGGCCCGGCTGAAGCTTTCTTT. This translates into CAGPAEAFF.

At least ten counts were recorded for this clonotype. This chain joins TRBV20-1 and TRBJ1-6; D not resolved. This CDR3 is built from 16 residues. In germline, CDR1 is DFQATT, CDR2 SNEGSKA (reference sequence). V lost 3 bases and J lost 5, with 17 bases in between. The CDR3 loop is CSASGPGVPNNSPLHF. In DNA form, the CDR3 reads TGCAGTGCTAGTGGCCCTGGGGTCCCCAATAATTCACCCCTCCACTTT.

This clonotype was counted ten times or more. The V gene is TRBV7-2, the J gene TRBJ2-1, with D unresolved. V lost 7 bases and J lost 2, with 12 bases in between. Per germline, CDR1 SGHTA and CDR2 FQGNSA. CDR3 size: 14 residues. In DNA form, the CDR3 reads TGTGCCAGCAATCCAAGGGCGGCCTACAATGAGCAGTTCTTC. The encoded protein is CASNPRAAYNEQFF.

This clonotype was seen many times. V gene TRBV20-1 combines with J gene TRBJ2-7; 11 bases are a match to TRBD2. V was pared by 4 bases and J by 0 bases, with 2 bases of the junction left unmatched. The CDR3 covers 14 residues. The germline gives CDR1 DFQATT, CDR2 SNEGSKA (reference sequence). The CDR3 bases are TGCAGTGCTAAAGGACTAGCGGGCTCCTACGAGCAGTACTTC. Translating it yields CSAKGLAGSYEQYF.

This clonotype appeared many times. This chain links TRBV6-1 with TRBJ2-6, with D perhaps TRBD1 (6 bases). From germline, CDR1 is MNHNS and CDR2 SASEGT. V lost 7 bases and J lost 3, with 19 bases in between. The CDR3 has 17 amino acids. The CDR3 here is CASNPAAGGGGANVLTF. The CDR3 region has the DNA TGTGCCAGCAATCCCGCGGCTGGGGGCGGTGGGGCCAACGTCCTGACTTTC.

This clonotype has a count of ten or more. The gene calls are TRBV29-1 and TRBJ2-7; D call uncertain. The CDR3 totals 13 residues. V lost 0 bases and J lost 0, with 6 bases in between. Germline lookup yields CDR1 SQVTM and CDR2 ANQGSEA. Written as DNA, the CDR3 is TGCAGCGTTGAAGACACCGACTCCTACGAGCAGTACTTC. Translated, it gives CSVEDTDSYEQYF.

This chain connects TRBV27 to TRBJ1-1; no firm D call. V gave up 0 bases and J gave up 7 bases, with 9 bases separating them. CDR1 MNHEY and CDR2 SMNVEV come from the germline V gene (reference sequence). This CDR3 is 13 amino acids long. In DNA, the CDR3 is TGTGCCAGCAGTTTATCTGTTGGCGGTGAAGCTTTCTTT. It specifies CASSLSVGGEAFF.

This clonotype turned up a few times. The rearrangement uses TRBV19 and TRBJ1-3; tentatively, D is TRBD1 (5 bases). V was pared by 7 bases and J by 0 bases, with 16 bases between. Germline CDR1 reads LNHDA; CDR2 reads SQIVND (reference sequence). This CDR3 spans 16 amino acids. CDR3 amino acids: CASTDLQGFSGNTIYF. In nucleotides, the CDR3 is TGTGCCAGTACCGACCTCCAGGGATTCTCTGGAAACACCATATATTTT.

This clonotype was counted ten times or more. V is TRBV29-1 and J is TRBJ2-7, with a possible D match to TRBD2 (5 bases). Germline V gene data show CDR1 as SQVTM and CDR2 as ANQGSEA. The CDR3 loop spans 11 amino acids. The V end was cut by 7 bases, the J end by 2 bases, with 9 bases between. This CDR3 is CSGGFTYEQYF. The CDR3 DNA follows: TGCAGCGGCGGGTTTACCTACGAGCAGTACTTC.

Details on this clonotype: The conserved final phenylalanine or tryptophan is absent from the CDR3, which likely points to a read error. The chain recombines TRBV12-3 or TRBV12-4 with TRBJ1-5; tentatively, D is TRBD1 (6 bases). This CDR3 is built from 15 residues. Trimming removed 7 bases at V and 5 bases at J, with 18 bases between. The CDR3 region is CASTLIGGPHQPQHI. The CDR3 bases are TGTGCCAGCACCCTCATCGGGGGGCCCCATCAGCCCCAGCATATT.

This clonotype has ten or more counts. The genes are TRBV27 and TRBJ2-1; TRBD2 aligns across 9 bases. The CDR3 extends over 13 amino acids. V lost 6 bases, J lost 9 bases, and 6 bases stayed unmatched. CDR1 and CDR2 from the germline V gene are MNHEY and SMNVEV (reference sequence). The CDR3 bases are TGTGCCAGCAGACTCAGGCGGGAGGGTGAGCAGTTCTTC. Its translation: CASRLRREGEQFF.

The chain uses TRBV2 and TRBJ1-2, with 8 bases identical to TRBD1. V shed 6 bases and J 7 bases; nucleotides not matched to a gene: 10. CDR3 size: 14 residues. The germline CDR1 and CDR2 sequences are SNHLY and FYNNEI. The CDR3 reads CASRTRRTGPGYTF. The CDR3, as DNA: TGTGCCAGCAGGACAAGAAGGACAGGGCCTGGCTACACCTTC. Complete variable domain (other parts from reference TRBV2 and TRBJ1-2): EPEVTQTPSHQVTQMGQEVILRCVPISNHLYFYWYRQILGQKVEFLVSFYNNEISEKSEIFDDQFSVERPDGSNFTLKIRSTKLEDSAMYFCASRTRRTGPGYTFGSGTRLTVV.

This clonotype was picked up many times. The chain employs TRBV7-9 and TRBJ1-1, with D uncertain. This CDR3 is 14 amino acids long. V lost 7 bases, J lost 2 bases, and 14 bases lay in between. The germline CDR1 and CDR2 sequences are SEHNR and FQNEAQ (reference sequence). The DNA of the CDR3 is TGTGCCAGCACCGTCTCGTTGGGAAACACTGAAGCTTTCTTT. Translation gives CASTVSLGNTEAFF.

The V call is TRBV19, the J call TRBJ1-3; no clear D gene. V was cut by 6 bases and J by 0 bases, with 6 bases left in between. The CDR3 length is 13 residues. CDR1 is LNHDA and CDR2 is SQIVND in the germline V gene (reference sequence). In DNA, the CDR3 is TGTGCCAGTAGCGCGAACTCTGGAAACACCATATATTTT. Its protein is CASSANSGNTIYF.

This clonotype was counted many times. The chain recombines TRBV28 with TRBJ2-3, with D perhaps matching TRBD2 (6 bases). CDR1 is MDHEN and CDR2 is SYDVKM in the germline V gene. The CDR3 sequence is 16 residues long. Trimming shortened V by 5 bases and J by 1 base, and 16 bases separated the two germline ends. The CDR3 DNA is TGTGCCAGCAGTCTTTCATCGGGAGCCCGCACAGATACGCAGTATTTT. This encodes CASSLSSGARTDTQYF.

This clonotype has a count of ten or more. V gene TRBV10-3 combines with J gene TRBJ1-5, with D perhaps TRBD1 (5 bases). CDR1 and CDR2 from the germline V gene are ENHRY and SYGVKD. CDR3 length equals 15 residues. Trimming left V 5 bases short and J 2 bases short, with 13 bases between. The DNA for the CDR3 is TGTGCCATCAGTTCAGGGATTTCGGGCAATCAGCCCCAGCATTTT. It codes for CAISSGISGNQPQHF.

This clonotype was seen at least ten times. The chain has TRBV10-3 and TRBJ1-1, with D perhaps TRBD1 (5 bases). V was trimmed by 4 bases and J by 2 bases, leaving 11 bases between them. CDR1 and CDR2 from the germline V gene are ENHRY and SYGVKD. This CDR3 contains 14 residues. This CDR3 reads CAISGDSTNTEAFF. The DNA for the CDR3 is TGTGCCATCAGTGGCGACAGTACCAACACTGAAGCTTTCTTT.

Only a few counts were recorded for this clonotype. This chain links TRBV7-9 with TRBJ2-4, with 7 bases fitting TRBD2. V trimming: 2 bases; J trimming: 6 bases; junction bases outside the gene matches: 13. CDR3 length: 17 amino acids. Germline V gene lookup returns CDR1 SEHNR and CDR2 FQNEAQ (reference sequence). The CDR3 DNA is TGTGCCAGCAGCTTAAGGGGAGGGGCCCCTGAGGTAAACATTCAGTACTTC. Translated, it gives CASSLRGGAPEVNIQYF. Looking up the rest from reference TRBV7-9 and TRBJ2-4 gives the full variable domain: DTGVSQNPRHKITKRGQNVTFRCDPISEHNRLYWYRQTLGQGPEFLTYFQNEAQLEKSRLLSDRFSAERPKGSFSTLEIQRTEQGDSAMYLCASSLRGGAPEVNIQYFGAGTRLSVL.

This chain connects TRBV20-1 to TRBJ1-2; weak D call: TRBD1 (6 bases). The CDR3 contains 13 residues. Germline CDR1 and CDR2: DFQATT and SNEGSKA (reference sequence). V lost 2 bases and J 4 bases, leaving 11 bases between the germline ends. DNA for the CDR3: TGCAGTGCTAGAACAGGGAGTATCTATGGCTACACCTTC. Translated: CSARTGSIYGYTF.

This clonotype was seen many times. The chain has TRBV6-2 or TRBV6-3 and TRBJ2-7; 14 bases are shared with TRBD2. V lost 6 bases, J lost 3 bases, and 4 bases stayed unmatched. The CDR3 spans 15 residues. Germline assignment: CDR1 MNHEY and CDR2 SVGEGT. CDR3 amino acids: CASSRTSGGHYEQYF. The DNA of the CDR3 is TGTGCCAGCAGCCGGACTAGCGGGGGGCACTACGAGCAGTACTTC.

This clonotype occurred many times. V gene TRBV4-2 combines with J gene TRBJ2-1, with D perhaps matching TRBD1 or TRBD2 (5 bases each). The V and J ends lost 1 base and 10 bases respectively, with 17 bases between them. The CDR3 is made up of 15 amino acids. CDR1 and CDR2 from the germline V gene are LGHNA and YNFKEQ. The CDR3 loop is CASSQAAVSGAEQFF. CDR3 nucleotide sequence: TGTGCCAGCAGCCAAGCAGCGGTGTCCGGGGCAGAGCAGTTCTTC.

J is TRBJ2-3 and V is TRBV20-1; D may be TRBD2 (6 bases). CDR3 length equals 17 residues. Trimming stripped 0 bases from V and 1 base from J, with 17 bases between. CDR1 is DFQATT and CDR2 is SNEGSKA in the germline V gene (reference sequence). CDR3 sequence: CSARDPKEGLGTDTQYF. The DNA for the CDR3 is TGCAGTGCTAGAGATCCCAAGGAGGGTCTTGGCACAGATACGCAGTATTTT.

J is TRBJ2-3 and V is TRBV20-1; TRBD2 matches at 7 bases. Per germline, CDR1 DFQATT and CDR2 SNEGSKA (reference sequence). The ends lost 6 bases at V and 4 bases at J; junction bases unmatched: 13. This CDR3 comprises 15 residues. CDR3 region: CSAMRTPGGSDTQYF. CDR3 in DNA: TGCAGTGCCATGAGGACCCCCGGGGGGTCAGATACGCAGTATTTT.

About this clonotype itself: Just one base apart from a much larger clone, this may be a read error. This chain joins TRBV7-3 and TRBJ2-5; possible D gene TRBD2, 7 bases. V lost 6 bases to trimming and J lost 5 bases, with 16 bases between them. CDR3 length: 14 residues. Germline values: CDR1 SGHTA, CDR2 FQGTGA. The CDR3 DNA sequence: TGTGCCAGCAGTCCTCCGGGGGGCAGGGAGACCCAGTACTTC. Amino acid sequence: CASSPPGGRETQYF. The full variable domain, in which reference TRBV7-3 and TRBJ2-5 provide the parts outside the CDR3, is GAGVSQTPSNKVTEKGKYVELRCDPISGHTALYWYRQSLGQGPEFLIYFQGTGAADDSGLPNDRFFAVRPEGSVSTLKIQRTERGDSAVYLCASSPPGGRETQYFGPGTRLLVL.